The 9 T cell receptor beta chains presented below share a single source sample, sequenced in a study of T cell clonotyping in hematopoietic cell transplantation (dated by TCRdb to about 2021). Library preparation used the immunoSEQ multiplex PCR assay. TCRdb limited this immuneACCESS table to in-frame rearrangements with V and J called. A share of clones is missing; checked studies link under half to unresolved V genes, and the rest is unexplained. This sample holds 65,000 to 75,000 clones; 85% to 95% were observed only once. The top ten clonotypes cover 1.5% to 2% of the sample. The sample consisted of peripheral blood mononuclear cells. Receptor source: a man aged 45 to 65 in good health. Some clones in this sample may be carry-over from other donors' samples.

A word on this clone: Other DNA sequences from this sample encode an identical CDR3 as well. The V and J genes are TRBV5-1 and TRBJ2-7; 9 bases agree with TRBD2. This CDR3 region has 15 residues. With V trimmed by 0 bases and J by 4 bases, 5 bases remained unmatched. Germline CDR1 SGHRS, CDR2 YFSETQ. CDR3: CASSLGAGGPYEQYF. CDR3 coding DNA: TGCGCCAGCAGCTTGGGGGCGGGAGGGCCTTACGAGCAGTACTTC.

The V gene is TRBV29-1, the J gene TRBJ1-2, with unresolved D. V gave up 5 bases and J gave up 1 base, with 5 bases separating them. The CDR3 is 11 amino acids. The germline V gene has CDR1 SQVTM and CDR2 ANQGSEA. The CDR3 sequence is CSVSINYGYTF. Here the CDR3 DNA reads TGCAGCGTTTCGATTAACTATGGCTACACCTTC.

This rearrangement joins TRBV14 to TRBJ1-2; TRBD1 matches 7 bases. The CDR3 totals 17 residues. J was trimmed by 14 bases and V by 1 base; bases with no gene match: 22. Germline V CDR1 and CDR2: SGHDN, FVKESK. CDR3 DNA: TGTGCCAGCAGCCAAGGCCTCTCCGGGACAGCGCGTATGGCTGTTACCTTC. Amino acid sequence: CASSQGLSGTARMAVTF.

The chain links TRBV11-3 to TRBJ2-2; D is undetermined. CDR3 length equals 14 residues. The germline gives CDR1 SGHNT, CDR2 YENEEA. With 1 base removed from V and 0 bases from J, the gap between germline ends came to 3 bases. This chain's CDR3 is CASSLGANTGELFF. CDR3 nucleotide sequence: TGTGCCAGCAGCTTAGGTGCGAACACCGGGGAGCTGTTTTTT.

The chain employs TRBV6-5 and TRBJ2-7; 10 bases line up with TRBD2. The trim removed 0 bases at V and 4 bases at J, leaving 3 bases unmatched. Germline CDR1 and CDR2: MNHEY and SVGAGI. The CDR3 has 15 amino acids. CDR3: CASSYSSGGGYEQYF. CDR3 sequence (DNA): TGTGCCAGCAGTTACTCGAGCGGGGGGGGGTACGAGCAGTACTTC.

CDR3: CASSISGRAVDTQYF. As DNA, the CDR3 is TGCGCCAGCAGCATCAGCGGGAGGGCAGTAGATACGCAGTATTTT. The genes are TRBV5-1 and TRBJ2-3, with TRBD2 identical over 10 bases. This CDR3 contains 15 residues. With 4 bases clipped from V and 5 bases from J, the junction kept 7 bases outside the gene matches. Germline CDR1 reads SGHRS; CDR2 reads YFSETQ.

J is TRBJ2-3 and V is TRBV29-1; tentative D call: TRBD2 (6 bases). This CDR3 contains 15 residues. Deletions cut 5 bases from V and 1 base from J, with 16 bases between. Per the germline V gene, CDR1 is SQVTM and CDR2 is ANQGSEA. The CDR3 sequence: CSVLFLASGTDTQYF. In DNA form, the CDR3 reads TGCAGCGTTCTTTTCCTAGCGTCGGGCACAGATACGCAGTATTTT.

The V and J genes are TRBV7-8 and TRBJ1-1; D possibly corresponds to TRBD1 (5 bases). Trimming shortened V by 5 bases and J by 3 bases, and 16 bases separated the two germline ends. The CDR3 consists of 15 residues. Looked up from germline, CDR1 is SGHVS and CDR2 is FQNEAQ. The CDR3 nucleotides are TGTGCCAGCAGCCCCCAAACCGGGACCCACACTGAAGCTTTCTTT. It translates to CASSPQTGTHTEAFF.

The chain links TRBV20-1 to TRBJ2-5; no clear D. The CDR3 consists of 11 residues. CDR1 is DFQATT and CDR2 is SNEGSKA in the germline V gene (reference sequence). The ends were cut back, 6 bases at V and 5 bases at J, with 10 bases in the middle. The CDR3 region has the DNA TGCAGTGCCGGCCCCGGGGAGACCCAGTACTTC. The encoded protein is CSAGPGETQYF.